This TCR beta chain was captured by sequencing in a study of radiotherapy plus CTLA-4 blockade in lung cancer. V lost 7 bases and J lost 6; bases outside the gene matches: 6. In germline, CDR1 is MNHNS, CDR2 SASEGT. The CDR3 length is 13 residues. Repertoires were generated with immunoSEQ multiplex PCR, while TCRdb's copy carries only in-frame clones and drops some. The table records about 60,000 clones, under 85% of them present only once. The chain couples TRBV6-1 to TRBJ1-5, with TRBD1 matching 7 bases. This clonotype was sampled from a human donor with non-small cell lung cancer who had a partial response to radiotherapy plus ipilimumab. Specimen: peripheral blood, collected from a patient treated with radiotherapy plus ipilimumab. The DNA of the CDR3 is TGTGCCAGCAACCTACAGGGGACTCAGCCCCAGCATTTT. It encodes CASNLQGTQPQHF.